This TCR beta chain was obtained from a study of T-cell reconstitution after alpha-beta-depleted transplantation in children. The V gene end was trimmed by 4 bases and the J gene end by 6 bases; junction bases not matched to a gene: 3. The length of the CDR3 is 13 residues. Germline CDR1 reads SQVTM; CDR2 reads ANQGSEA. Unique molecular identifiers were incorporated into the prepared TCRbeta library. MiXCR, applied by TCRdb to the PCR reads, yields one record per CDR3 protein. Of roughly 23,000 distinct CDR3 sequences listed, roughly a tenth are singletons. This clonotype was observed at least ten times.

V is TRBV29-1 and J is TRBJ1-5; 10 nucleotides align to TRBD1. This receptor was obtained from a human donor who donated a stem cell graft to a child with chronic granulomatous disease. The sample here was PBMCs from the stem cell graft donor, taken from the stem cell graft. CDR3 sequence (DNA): TGCAGCGTTGGGGGGACAGGGGCTCAGCCCCAGCATTTT. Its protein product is CSVGGTGAQPQHF.